Listed below are T cell receptor beta chains from one sample, sequenced in a study of blood T cells in healthy people across ages. One entry per CDR3 protein results from TCRdb running MiXCR on the 5' RACE reads. The table lists about 730,000 distinct CDR3 sequences, roughly 47% of them singletons, with roughly 19% in the top ten. The sequencing sample was made of blood. The receptors here all came from a woman aged 55-69 years in good health. Each CDR3 is given without its conserved first and last residue.

J	V	CDR3
TRBJ2-7	TRBV6-6	ATSLTGDEQY
TRBJ2-2	TRBV6-2/TRBV6-3	ASSYSIGTGGPTGELF
TRBJ2-1	TRBV11-2	ASSLDGGAGGPNEQF
TRBJ2-5	TRBV4-3	ASSQEVFERETQY
TRBJ2-1	TRBV6-5	ASSYDLSGRGLV
.	TRBV20-1	SATGLAGVYEQY
TRBJ2-3	TRBV24-1	ATSDPMYPSLSTDTQY
TRBJ2-7	TRBV6-5	ASSQSAPRNYEQY
TRBJ1-2	TRBV14	ASSQYSGRQSYGYT
TRBJ1-1	TRBV7-9	ASSTDLGDTEAF
TRBJ1-6	TRBV18	ASSPGRGLNSPLH
TRBJ2-3	TRBV28	ASTNPREGADTQY
TRBJ2-7	TRBV29-1	SVLSDQNYEQY
TRBJ1-2	TRBV3-1	ASSQDGQCGYT
TRBJ2-3	TRBV9	ASSVQAGTDTQY
TRBJ2-1	TRBV6-5	ASSTREGNEQF
TRBJ2-3	TRBV20-1	SALTGGGTDTQY
TRBJ2-1	TRBV20-1	SARKTGTAIGEQF
TRBJ2-3	TRBV4-2	ASSPEGGQRTDTQY
TRBJ2-3	TRBV18	ASSPRPAREGDTQY
TRBJ2-5	TRBV4-1	ASSQEGSIKETQY
TRBJ2-7	TRBV29-1	SATDSGIMGEQY
TRBJ2-5	TRBV20-1	SAPLSTGEETQY
TRBJ1-2	TRBV7-2	ASSTGQRPSYGYT